Listed below are T cell receptor beta chains from one sample, sequenced in a study of PD-1 blockade in classical Hodgkin lymphoma. The method was immunoSEQ multiplex PCR; TCRdb's version includes in-frame clones alone and lacks a portion of them. The top ten clones hold roughly 14% of a sample with some 40,000 clones, approximately 70% of them seen once. Sequences were derived from peripheral blood mononuclear cells (PBMCs), sampled before the second cycle of nivolumab. These receptor sequences come from a human donor with classical Hodgkin lymphoma. Each CDR3 is given with its conserved first and last residue. The order of the fields is D gene, J gene, clone size, V gene, CDR3 DNA, CDR3 protein. The D gene is left open where the match is weak. Clone size, where shown, is once, few, many, or a class for clones that have expanded.

.	TRBJ1-5	few	TRBV10-3	TGTGCCATCAGTGAGGCAGCAACAAATCAGCCCCAGCATTTT	CAISEAATNQPQHF
.	TRBJ1-4	.	TRBV5-1	TGCGCCAGCAGCTTGGGGGGCGCAGGGGAAAAACTGTTTTTT	CASSLGGAGEKLFF
.	TRBJ2-6	.	TRBV5-1	TGCGCCAGCAGCTTGGATGGGGCCAACTCTGGGGCCAACGTCCTGACTTTC	CASSLDGANSGANVLTF
TRBD2	TRBJ2-1	.	TRBV7-2	TGTGCCAGCAGTACCCCCTTGGGAGGGAGGGCGAATGAGCAGTTCTTC	CASSTPLGGRANEQFF
.	TRBJ2-7	.	TRBV7-2	TGTGCCAGCAGCTTAGATCCAGTCCCCTACGAGCAGTACTTC	CASSLDPVPYEQYF
.	TRBJ2-2	.	TRBV4-2	TGTGCCAGCAGCCAAGAAATTGGGGCCGGGGAGCTGTTTTTT	CASSQEIGAGELFF
.	TRBJ2-1	.	TRBV5-8	TGTGCCAGCAGCTCGGGACTTTTGAGAGAGCAGTTCTTC	CASSSGLLREQFF
TRBD1	TRBJ1-6	.	TRBV6-5	TGTGCCAGCAGTTACTCGAGGGGGCAACGATCACCCCTCCACTTT	CASSYSRGQRSPLHF
TRBD1	TRBJ1-1	.	TRBV5-1	TGCGCCAGCAGCGGAGGGGCAGGGGGCGAAGTCACTGAAGCTTTCTTT	CASSGGAGGEVTEAFF
.	TRBJ2-7	.	TRBV25-1	TGTGCCAGCAGTGAGACAGGCGTAACCTACGAGCAGTACTTC	CASSETGVTYEQYF
.	TRBJ2-5	few	TRBV6-5	TGTGCCAGCAGTTACTCGGGAGGTCTGAAGACCCAGTACTTC	CASSYSGGLKTQYF
.	TRBJ2-3	.	TRBV19	TGTGCCAGTAACAACAGGGGCACAGATACGCAGTATTTT	CASNNRGTDTQYF
.	TRBJ2-7	.	TRBV5-1	TGCGCCAGCACCCCCCTAACGGGGTCCTACGAGCAGTACTTC	CASTPLTGSYEQYF
TRBD2	TRBJ2-7	few	TRBV6-6	TGTGCCAGCGGAGGGACTAGCGGGGCCTTCTTC	CASGGTSGAFF
.	TRBJ2-5	.	TRBV21-1	TGTGCCAGCAGCCCCCCATTCGGACAGCAAGAGACCCAGTACTTC	CASSPPFGQQETQYF
.	TRBJ2-7	.	TRBV30	TGTGCCTGGAGTTACCGCTACGAGCAGTACTTC	CAWSYRYEQYF
.	TRBJ1-5	.	TRBV6-5	TGTGCCAGCAGCCCCCAGGCAGGGGTCGGTCAGCCCCAGCATTTT	CASSPQAGVGQPQHF
.	TRBJ1-2	few	TRBV5-1	TGCGCCAGCAGCCTGACAGAACACTATGGCTACACCTTC	CASSLTEHYGYTF
.	TRBJ1-1	.	TRBV10-3	TGTGCCTCCGGGGGGCACTTGAACACTGAAGCTTTCTTT	CASGGHLNTEAFF
.	TRBJ1-5	.	TRBV6-6	TGTGCCAGCAGTACCGGGACGGCGTTCAATCAGCCCCAGCATTTT	CASSTGTAFNQPQHF
TRBD2	TRBJ2-7	.	TRBV5-1	TGCGCCAGCAGCCCGACTAGCGGTGGGGTCTACGAGCAGTACTTC	CASSPTSGGVYEQYF
TRBD2	TRBJ2-1	once	TRBV2	TGTGCCAGCAGGAGCGGGGGGGCCTACAATGAGCAGTTCTTC	CASRSGGAYNEQFF
.	TRBJ1-2	.	TRBV21-1	TGTGCCAGCAGCAACTTAGAAGACGGGACAACTAACTATGGCTACACCTTC	CASSNLEDGTTNYGYTF
.	TRBJ1-3	.	TRBV19	TGTGCCAGTGCCGCCCGGGCCCTCTCTGGAAACACCATATATTTT	CASAARALSGNTIYF
.	TRBJ2-7	.	TRBV4-3	TGCGCCAGCAGCCAAGAGTTATTTAAACCATTCTACGAGCAGTACTTC	CASSQELFKPFYEQYF
TRBD1	TRBJ1-2	once	TRBV7-9	TGTGCCAGCAGCTTAGGGTCCGGACAGGGCGGCTATGGCTACACCTTC	CASSLGSGQGGYGYTF
.	TRBJ2-1	.	TRBV6-1	TGTGCCAGCAGTGCTCGGACTCCTTCCTACAATGAGCAGTTCTTC	CASSARTPSYNEQFF
TRBD2	TRBJ2-3	.	TRBV7-9	TGTGCCAGCAGCTTCGGGGGGGTCCACACAGATACGCAGTATTTT	CASSFGGVHTDTQYF
.	TRBJ1-4	few	TRBV5-1	TGCGCCAGCAGCTTGGGACAGCCTAATGAAAAACTGTTTTTT	CASSLGQPNEKLFF
.	TRBJ1-1	.	TRBV28	TGTGCCAGCAGTAGGTACACTGAAGCTTTCTTT	CASSRYTEAFF
.	TRBJ1-2	.	TRBV10-1	TGCGCCAGCAGTGGAAGGAGGGCGCGGTATGGCTACACCTTC	CASSGRRARYGYTF
.	TRBJ2-7	.	TRBV9	TGTGCCAGCAGCCCCCGGGCCGGGGCGAGCTCCTACGAGCAGTACTTC	CASSPRAGASSYEQYF
TRBD1	TRBJ1-5	.	TRBV6-1	TGTGCCAGCAGTGCCGGGACAGGGTTCTCCCAGCATTTT	CASSAGTGFSQHF
.	TRBJ2-2	.	TRBV9	TGTGCCAGCAGCCTAGGGGGACTCCTCACCGGGGAGCTGTTTTTT	CASSLGGLLTGELFF
.	TRBJ1-6	.	TRBV7-2	TGTGCCAGCACTCCGAGGGCTGATAATTCACCCCTCCACTTT	CASTPRADNSPLHF
.	TRBJ2-1	.	TRBV28	TGTGCCAGCAGTCCCCCAAGTCCTTACAATGAGCAGTTCTTC	CASSPPSPYNEQFF
TRBD1	TRBJ1-1	.	TRBV29-1	TGCAGCGTGCGACAGGGGAACACTGAAGCTTTCTTT	CSVRQGNTEAFF
TRBD2	TRBJ2-1	.	TRBV7-8	TGTGCCAGCAGCCCCAGACTAGCGGGGCTCAATGAGCAGTTCTTC	CASSPRLAGLNEQFF
TRBD1	TRBJ1-6	.	TRBV11-3	TGTGCCAGCAGCTTAATGGGACAGGGAACTTCACCCCTCCACTTT	CASSLMGQGTSPLHF
TRBD1	TRBJ2-3	.	TRBV19	TGTGCCAGTAGTACCCGGGACAGGGGGCAGAGTACGCAGTATTTT	CASSTRDRGQSTQYF
TRBD1	TRBJ1-2	few	TRBV4-2	TGTGCCAGCAGCCACCCTGACAGGGGGAGTGGCTACACCTTC	CASSHPDRGSGYTF
TRBD1	TRBJ2-7	.	TRBV4-3	TGCGCCAGCAGCCAAACCTTCGTCCGGGACAGGGCGCACGAGCAGTACTTC	CASSQTFVRDRAHEQYF
.	TRBJ1-5	.	TRBV10-3	TGTGCCATCAGTGGGAACACAGGTGAGCCCCAGCATTTT	CAISGNTGEPQHF
.	TRBJ2-3	.	TRBV10-2	TGCGCCAGCAGTGATTGGGCAGGGGACACAGATACGCAGTATTTT	CASSDWAGDTDTQYF
TRBD1	TRBJ1-1	few	TRBV4-1	TGCGCCAGCAGCCAGCAACCGGGACAGGGAAGAGCCACTGAAGCTTTCTTT	CASSQQPGQGRATEAFF
.	TRBJ1-3	.	TRBV14	TGTGCCAGCAGCCAAAACAGTGGAAACACCATATATTTT	CASSQNSGNTIYF
.	TRBJ2-2	.	TRBV19	TGTGCCACCAGGGACGCTCAACTTAACACCGGGGAGCTGTTTTTT	CATRDAQLNTGELFF
.	TRBJ2-7	once	TRBV21-1	TGTGCCAGCCCGACGGGCAGGACGTCCTCCTACGAGCAGTACTTC	CASPTGRTSSYEQYF
.	TRBJ1-5	.	TRBV5-4	TGTGCCAGCAGCTCGGGTGGCAATCAGCCCCAGCATTTT	CASSSGGNQPQHF
TRBD1	TRBJ2-3	few	TRBV9	TGTGCCAGCAGCATGAACCAGGGGGTTGGGACAGATACGCAGTATTTT	CASSMNQGVGTDTQYF
.	TRBJ2-1	few	TRBV5-1	TGCGCCAGCAGCTCAAGCGGATACTCCTACAATGAGCAGTTCTTC	CASSSSGYSYNEQFF
TRBD1	TRBJ2-3	.	TRBV29-1	TGCAGCGTTGCTCCGGGACAGGTCTTAGATACGCAGTATTTT	CSVAPGQVLDTQYF
.	TRBJ2-7	.	TRBV6-1	TGTGCCAGCAGTGAATCGCAGGGTTTCTACGAGCAGTACTTC	CASSESQGFYEQYF